The clone carrying this T cell receptor beta chain turned up a few times. V dropped 2 bases and J dropped 6 bases, with 14 bases sitting between them. This CDR3 spans 14 amino acids. Germline lookup yields CDR1 SGHTA and CDR2 FQGNSA. This sample's time point: patch test 1, 2 weeks after DPC sensitization. Documented treatment: therapeutic diphenylcyclopropenone sensitization with weekly scalp DPC. This entry is derived from a study of human T cells and chemical hapten exposure. About the study: 2% DPC was applied to approximately 2 cm by approximately 2 cm of upper inner arm skin for sensitization. Diphenylcyclopropenone was administered weekly to the scalp of patients throughout the roughly 23-week study. The variation in per-sample TCR yields arose mainly from small differences in pooled library volumes.

TCRdb ran MiXCR on the RACE reads and lists one entry per CDR3 protein. The table lists approximately 350,000 distinct CDR3 sequences, under 9% of them singletons. The sample here was whole blood, taken in connection with sensitization to the hapten diphenylcyclopropenone (DPC). The chain uses TRBV7-2 and TRBJ2-7; a weak D match, TRBD1 (6 bases). The source is a woman in her late teens or twenties with alopecia areata. Some clones in this sample may be carry-over from other donors' samples. The CDR3 spells CASSLFQGPFEQYF. The CDR3 DNA reads TGTGCCAGCAGCTTATTTCAGGGGCCCTTCGAGCAGTACTTC. Supplemented by reference TRBV7-2 and TRBJ2-7, the full variable domain reads GAGVSQSPSNKVTEKGKDVELRCDPISGHTALYWYRQSLGQGLEFLIYFQGNSAPDKSGLPSDRFSAERTGGSVSTLTIQRTQQEDSAVYLCASSLFQGPFEQYFGPGTRLTVT.